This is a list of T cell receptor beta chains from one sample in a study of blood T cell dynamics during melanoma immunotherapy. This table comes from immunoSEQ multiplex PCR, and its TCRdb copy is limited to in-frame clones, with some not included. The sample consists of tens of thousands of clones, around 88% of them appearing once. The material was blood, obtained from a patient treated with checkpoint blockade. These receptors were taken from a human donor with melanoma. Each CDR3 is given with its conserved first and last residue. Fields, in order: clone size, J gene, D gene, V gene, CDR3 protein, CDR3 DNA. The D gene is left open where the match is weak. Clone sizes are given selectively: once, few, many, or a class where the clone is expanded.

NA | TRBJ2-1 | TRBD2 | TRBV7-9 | CASTPRSGRNNEQFF | TGTGCCAGCACCCCTAGGAGCGGGAGAAACAATGAGCAGTTCTTC
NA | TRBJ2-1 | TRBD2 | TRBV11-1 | CASSLGGRAFF | TGTGCCAGCAGCTTAGGAGGGAGGGCGTTCTTC
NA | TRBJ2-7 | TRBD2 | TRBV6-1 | CASRPKRGSSYEQYF | TGTGCCAGCAGGCCCAAGCGGGGGAGCTCCTACGAGCAGTACTTC
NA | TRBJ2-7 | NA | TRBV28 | CASSPTGLLGSYEQYF | TGTGCCAGCAGTCCCACCGGGTTATTAGGATCCTACGAGCAGTACTTC
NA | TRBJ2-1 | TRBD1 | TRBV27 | CASSWDRGRGHNEQFF | TGTGCCAGCAGTTGGGACAGAGGTCGGGGTCACAATGAGCAGTTCTTC
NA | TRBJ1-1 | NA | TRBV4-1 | CASSQVPGGSRRTEAFF | TGCGCCAGCAGCCAAGTACCCGGAGGGTCAAGGAGGACTGAAGCTTTCTTT
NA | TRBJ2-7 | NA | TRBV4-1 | CASSQDVGGVRSYEQYF | TGCGCCAGCAGCCAAGATGTGGGGGGAGTTAGATCCTACGAGCAGTACTTC
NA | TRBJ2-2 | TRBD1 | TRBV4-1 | CASSLRTGKVGELFF | TGCGCCAGCAGCCTACGGACAGGGAAAGTCGGGGAGCTGTTTTTT
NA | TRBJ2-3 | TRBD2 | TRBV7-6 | CASSPTSGRAVDTQYF | TGTGCCAGCAGCCCCACTAGCGGGAGGGCGGTAGATACGCAGTATTTT
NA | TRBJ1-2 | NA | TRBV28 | CASREQLLGYTF | TGTGCCTCCCGGGAACAACTATTAGGCTACACCTTC
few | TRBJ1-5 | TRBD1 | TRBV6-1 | CASSDGQGARYQPQHF | TGTGCCAGCAGTGACGGACAGGGGGCTAGGTATCAACCCCAGCATTTT
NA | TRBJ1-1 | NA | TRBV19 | CASSTVGGNTEAFF | TGTGCCAGTAGTACGGTAGGGGGGAACACTGAAGCTTTCTTT
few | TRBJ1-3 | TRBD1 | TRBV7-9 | CASSSTTRTGSGNTIYF | TGTGCCAGCAGCTCGACCACCCGGACAGGCTCTGGAAACACCATATATTTT
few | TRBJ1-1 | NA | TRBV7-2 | CASSAVGYGAFF | TGTGCCAGCAGCGCTGTGGGGTATGGAGCTTTCTTT